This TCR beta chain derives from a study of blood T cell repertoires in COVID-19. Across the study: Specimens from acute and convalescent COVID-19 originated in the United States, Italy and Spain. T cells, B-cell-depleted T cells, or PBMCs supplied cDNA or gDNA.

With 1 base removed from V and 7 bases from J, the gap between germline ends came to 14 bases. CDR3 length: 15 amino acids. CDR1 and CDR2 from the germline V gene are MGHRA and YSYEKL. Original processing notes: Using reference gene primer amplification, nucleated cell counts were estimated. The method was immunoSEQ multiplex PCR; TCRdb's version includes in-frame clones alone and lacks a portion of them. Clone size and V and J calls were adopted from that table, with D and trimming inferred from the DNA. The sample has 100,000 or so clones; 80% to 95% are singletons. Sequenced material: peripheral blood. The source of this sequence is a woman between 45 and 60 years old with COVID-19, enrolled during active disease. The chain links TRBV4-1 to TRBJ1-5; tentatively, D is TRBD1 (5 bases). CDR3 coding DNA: TGCGCCAGCAGCCAAGGGGGCCAGGGAATACAGCCCCAGCATTTT. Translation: CASSQGGQGIQPQHF.